Below are 24 T cell receptor beta chains sequenced from a single sample in a study of blood T cell repertoires in COVID-19. Assay: immunoSEQ multiplex PCR; the TCRdb copy retains only in-frame clones and omits some. The sample records roughly 200,000 clones, over 75% being singletons. Specimen: peripheral blood. The receptors come from a man in his sixties or seventies with active or convalescent COVID-19.

The J gene is TRBJ2-3, the V gene TRBV7-2; D is possibly TRBD1 (6 bases). V lost 4 bases and J lost 5, with 13 bases in between. The V gene's germline CDR1 is SGHTA and CDR2 FQGNSA. CDR3 size: 14 residues. The CDR3 DNA is TGTGCCAGCAGCTCGACCTTGACAGGAGATACGCAGTATTTT. Its translation is CASSSTLTGDTQYF. The full variable domain, with the rest looked up from reference TRBV7-2 and TRBJ2-3, is GAGVSQSPSNKVTEKGKDVELRCDPISGHTALYWYRQSLGQGLEFLIYFQGNSAPDKSGLPSDRFSAERTGGSVSTLTIQRTQQEDSAVYLCASSSTLTGDTQYFGPGTRLTVL.

As regards this clone: The same CDR3 is also encoded by other DNA sequences in this sample. This chain uses TRBV10-3 with TRBJ1-2; a possible D gene is TRBD1 (6 bases). This CDR3 comprises 13 residues. Between the trimmed V and J ends, which lost 0 bases and 8 bases, there was a span of 10 bases. Germline-derived CDR1 and CDR2 are ENHRY and SYGVKD. CDR3 region: CAISESAGVGYTF. In nucleotides, the CDR3 is TGTGCCATCAGTGAGTCAGCAGGGGTGGGCTACACCTTC.

J is TRBJ1-3 and V is TRBV5-1, with TRBD1 matching 8 bases. CDR1 is SGHRS, CDR2 YFSETQ, per germline. This CDR3 has 17 amino acids. V was pared by 3 bases and J by 3 bases, with 11 bases of the junction left unmatched. CDR3 sequence (DNA): TGCGCCAGCAGCTCGCTACAGCAGGGGGCTGGTGGAAACACCATATATTTT. This translates into CASSSLQQGAGGNTIYF.

A remark on this clone: At one end, the junction sequence differs from germline, possibly due to a read error. The chain joins TRBV5-1 to TRBJ1-1, with TRBD1 matching over 7 bases. CDR1 is SGHRS, CDR2 YFSETQ, per germline. This CDR3 has 14 residues. CDR3 amino acids: CASSLGQPNTEAFF. DNA for the CDR3: TGCGCCAGCAGTTTGGGACAGCCAAACACTGAAGCTTTCTTT.

This rearrangement joins TRBV2 to TRBJ2-5; tentative D call: TRBD2 (6 bases). The CDR3 covers 15 residues. CDR1 is SNHLY and CDR2 is FYNNEI in the germline V gene. Between the trimmed V and J ends, which lost 6 bases and 6 bases, there was a span of 20 bases. The CDR3: CASRALDYPVQTQYF. CDR3 nucleotides: TGTGCCAGCAGAGCCTTGGACTATCCGGTACAGACCCAGTACTTC. Drawing the rest from reference TRBV2 and TRBJ2-5, the complete variable domain is EPEVTQTPSHQVTQMGQEVILRCVPISNHLYFYWYRQILGQKVEFLVSFYNNEISEKSEIFDDQFSVERPDGSNFTLKIRSTKLEDSAMYFCASRALDYPVQTQYFGPGTRLLVL.

Only a few counts were recorded for this clone. For the CDR3, the DNA is TGTGCCAGCAGCTACAGGGGGCAGGGGGACACTGAAGCTTTCTTT. It codes for CASSYRGQGDTEAFF. The chain combines TRBV5-4 with TRBJ1-1, with TRBD1 matching over 9 bases. The CDR3 is 15 amino acids. The germline gives CDR1 SGHNT, CDR2 YYREEE (reference sequence). V shed 3 bases, J shed 3 bases, and the junction held 6 bases outside the gene matches.

This chain joins TRBV12-3 or TRBV12-4 and TRBJ1-1; 8 positions agree with TRBD1. Germline trimming cut 6 bases from V and 4 bases from J; bases unmatched to any gene: 4. There are 13 residues in the CDR3. The CDR3 region is CASRVQGGTEAFF. The CDR3 bases are TGTGCCAGCAGGGTACAGGGGGGCACTGAAGCTTTCTTT.

This chain joins TRBV2 and TRBJ2-3, with TRBD2 identical over 7 bases. The trim removed 4 bases at V and 5 bases at J, leaving 6 bases unmatched. CDR3 size: 14 residues. In germline, CDR1 is SNHLY, CDR2 FYNNEI. CDR3 nucleotide sequence: TGTGCCAGCAGTGGGACTAGTGTTTTAGATACGCAGTATTTT. Its translation: CASSGTSVLDTQYF. Full variable domain (rest looked up from reference TRBV2 and TRBJ2-3): EPEVTQTPSHQVTQMGQEVILRCVPISNHLYFYWYRQILGQKVEFLVSFYNNEISEKSEIFDDQFSVERPDGSNFTLKIRSTKLEDSAMYFCASSGTSVLDTQYFGPGTRLTVL.

The chain uses TRBV29-1 and TRBJ2-7; 8 bases map to TRBD1. The CDR3 extends over 15 amino acids. V lost 2 bases, J lost 6 bases, and 12 bases stayed unmatched. The V gene's germline CDR1 is SQVTM and CDR2 ANQGSEA. CDR3 protein: CSVERAAGGKGEQYF. In DNA form, the CDR3 reads TGCAGCGTTGAACGGGCGGCAGGGGGCAAAGGCGAGCAGTACTTC.

V is TRBV7-9 and J is TRBJ2-2; D unresolved. Trimming took off 4 bases at V and 1 base at J, with 7 bases between the two ends. This CDR3 comprises 14 residues. Germline assignment: CDR1 SEHNR and CDR2 FQNEAQ (reference sequence). The CDR3 DNA reads TGTGCCAGCAGCTATCGCGGGAACACCGGGGAGCTGTTTTTT. Its translation: CASSYRGNTGELFF.

This clone is a singleton in its sample. The chain carries TRBV3-1 (or the pseudogene TRBV3-2) and TRBJ2-3; the match to TRBD2 covers 8 bases. CDR3 length: 15 residues. Losses at the gene ends were 1 base for V and 4 bases for J; bases not matched to a gene: 4. CDR1 is LGHDT and CDR2 is YNNKEL in the germline V gene (reference sequence). CDR3 amino acids: CASSQAGTSPDTQYF. CDR3 DNA: TGTGCCAGCAGCCAAGCCGGGACTAGTCCAGATACGCAGTATTTT.

V is TRBV5-1 and J is TRBJ1-5; D not certain. This CDR3 is 14 amino acids long. V lost 1 base and J 4 bases, leaving 9 bases between the germline ends. Germline CDR1 SGHRS, CDR2 YFSETQ. This chain's CDR3 is CASSLMAGNQPQHF. CDR3 bases: TGCGCCAGCAGCTTGATGGCGGGGAATCAGCCCCAGCATTTT.

The chain has TRBV6-2 or TRBV6-3 and TRBJ2-4, with 7 bases fitting TRBD1. The V segment lost 2 bases and the J segment 6 bases; nucleotides outside the gene matches: 4. The CDR3 runs to 14 residues. The V gene's germline CDR1 is MNHEY and CDR2 SVGEGT. CDR3 sequence: CASSYGRGSNIQYF. For the CDR3, the DNA is TGTGCCAGCAGTTACGGCAGGGGGTCAAACATTCAGTACTTC.

The table lists this clone with a few counts. The chain is built from TRBV6-2 or TRBV6-3 and TRBJ1-6; D gene unclear. V was trimmed by 0 bases and J by 6 bases, leaving 15 bases between them. Germline CDR1 MNHEY, CDR2 SVGEGT. The CDR3 runs to 17 residues. The CDR3 sequence is CASSYSPLWAVNSPLHF. In nucleotides, the CDR3 is TGTGCCAGCAGTTACTCGCCTTTATGGGCTGTTAATTCACCCCTCCACTTT.

The chain combines TRBV5-1 with TRBJ2-5; a weak D match, TRBD1 (5 bases). There are 14 residues in the CDR3. Germline values: CDR1 SGHRS, CDR2 YFSETQ. Deletions cut 1 base from V and 0 bases from J, with 7 bases between. CDR3: CASSLMTDQETQYF. The CDR3 region has the DNA TGCGCCAGCAGCTTGATGACAGACCAAGAGACCCAGTACTTC.

This sequence joins TRBV5-4 and TRBJ1-1; D unresolved. Germline V lookup: CDR1 SGHNT, CDR2 YYREEE (reference sequence). Trimming removed 2 bases at V and 9 bases at J, with 14 bases between. The CDR3 contains 13 residues. The CDR3 coding sequence is TGTGCCAGCAGCTTTGGGGAGCGGGAGAAAGCTTTCTTT. This codes for CASSFGEREKAFF.

The chain couples TRBV19 to TRBJ1-2; 7 bases map to TRBD1. Germline V gene sequence: CDR1 LNHDA, CDR2 SQIVND (reference sequence). CDR3 length: 15 amino acids. The V segment lost 5 bases and the J segment 1 base; nucleotides outside the gene matches: 7. The chain's CDR3 is CASSLTGTDNYGYTF. In DNA, the CDR3 is TGTGCCAGTAGTCTCACCGGGACAGATAACTATGGCTACACCTTC.

The chain employs TRBV28 and TRBJ1-5; 8 bases match TRBD1. This CDR3 comprises 15 residues. In germline, CDR1 is MDHEN, CDR2 SYDVKM. The V gene end was trimmed by 1 base and the J gene end by 5 bases; junction bases not matched to a gene: 4. The CDR3 sequence: CASSLSTGEYQPQHF. The DNA of the CDR3 is TGTGCCAGCAGTTTATCGACAGGGGAGTATCAGCCCCAGCATTTT.

The rearrangement uses TRBV7-6 and TRBJ1-5, with no clear D. CDR3 size: 15 residues. Trimming stripped 4 bases from V and 6 bases from J, with 16 bases between. In germline, CDR1 is SGHVS, CDR2 FNYEAQ. CDR3 DNA sequence: TGTGCCAGCAGCTCCGTGGAGGGCCTTGGTCAGCCCCAGCATTTT. It is translated as CASSSVEGLGQPQHF.

The chain uses TRBV11-2 and TRBJ1-1; no definite D call. V was shortened by 0 bases and J by 3 bases, with 5 bases between the two germline ends. The CDR3 extends over 13 amino acids. The germline V gene has CDR1 SGHAT and CDR2 FQNNGV. The CDR3 nucleotides read TGTGCCAGCAGCTTAGAACGGGACACTGAAGCTTTCTTT. Translation gives CASSLERDTEAFF.

This clone occurred a few times. The V call is TRBV6-4, the J call TRBJ1-1; D may be TRBD1 (6 bases). Trimming removed 6 bases from V and 1 base from J, with 9 bases in between. The V gene's germline CDR1 is MRHNA and CDR2 SNTAGT. The CDR3 sequence is 13 residues long. The CDR3 bases are TGTGCCAGCAGACGGACAGAGAACACTGAAGCTTTCTTT. Amino acids: CASRRTENTEAFF.

This clone was picked up a small number of times. The J gene is TRBJ1-6, the V gene TRBV9; TRBD1 matches at 9 bases. The CDR3 runs 15 residues. With 5 bases clipped from V and 5 bases from J, the junction kept 5 bases outside the gene matches. The germline V gene has CDR1 SGDLS and CDR2 YYNGEE. This chain's CDR3 is CASRRTGADNSPLHF. CDR3 DNA: TGTGCCAGCAGGCGGACAGGGGCCGATAATTCACCCCTCCACTTT.

The chain recombines TRBV6-1 with TRBJ1-2; 11 bases fit TRBD1. There are 14 residues in the CDR3. Trimming removed 10 bases from V and 6 bases from J; junction bases left unmatched: 10. The germline V gene encodes CDR1 MNHNS and CDR2 SASEGT. The CDR3 reads CAIPTGQGGDGYTF. In DNA, the CDR3 is TGTGCCATACCAACGGGACAGGGGGGGGATGGCTACACCTTC.

The chain employs TRBV7-2 and TRBJ1-5; 7 nucleotides match TRBD1. The CDR3 consists of 14 residues. Germline trimming cut 1 base from V and 5 bases from J; bases unmatched to any gene: 2. Germline values: CDR1 SGHTA, CDR2 FQGNSA. The chain's CDR3 is CASSLGTGYQPQHF. The CDR3 DNA reads as TGTGCCAGCAGCTTAGGGACAGGATATCAGCCCCAGCATTTT.